The 7 T cell receptor beta chains presented below share a single source sample, sequenced in a study of T cells in Graves' hyperthyroidism and ophthalmopathy. Amplified TCR beta CDR3 regions derived from RNA transcripts. HTBI primers were employed in a first-round RT-PCR of the TCR CDR3. A single record per CDR3 protein comes from TCRdb applying MiXCR to the multiplex PCR reads. Here the sample spans about 590,000 distinct CDR3 sequences, around 16% being singletons. The sample was blood. These receptors all stem from a woman under 40 with Graves' hyperthyroidism.

This chain connects TRBV20-1 to TRBJ1-1; D is unclear. CDR1 DFQATT and CDR2 SNEGSKA come from the germline V gene (reference sequence). Trimming removed 4 bases from V and 8 bases from J, with 14 bases in between. The CDR3 consists of 12 residues. DNA for the CDR3: TGCAGTGCTACCCTCTCAGGCTTCGAAGCTTTCTTT. The encoded protein is CSATLSGFEAFF.

The V call is TRBV10-3, the J call TRBJ2-1; 9 bases match TRBD2. The CDR3 sequence is 16 residues long. Germline-derived CDR1 and CDR2 are ENHRY and SYGVKD. The trim removed 3 bases at V and 7 bases at J, leaving 10 bases unmatched. This chain's CDR3 is CAISDSQREAPNEQFF. In nucleotides, the CDR3 is TGTGCCATCAGTGATAGCCAGCGGGAGGCCCCAAATGAGCAGTTCTTC.

CDR3 amino acids: CASSQISGSSYEQYF. CDR3 bases: TGCGCCAGCAGCCAAATTAGCGGGTCCTCCTACGAGCAGTACTTC. V and J are TRBV4-3 and TRBJ2-7; 7 positions agree with TRBD2. Losses at the gene ends were 2 bases for V and 0 bases for J; bases not matched to a gene: 4. Per germline, CDR1 LGHNA and CDR2 YSLEER. The CDR3 contains 15 residues.

This clonotype was seen ten or more times. The CDR3 reads CASSSTGQVYNEQFF. CDR3 DNA: TGTGCCAGCAGTTCTACGGGACAGGTATACAATGAGCAGTTCTTC. The rearrangement joins TRBV6-1 to TRBJ2-1, with TRBD1 matching 8 bases. The CDR3 extends over 15 amino acids. In germline, CDR1 is MNHNS, CDR2 SASEGT. V gave up 5 bases and J gave up 4 bases; unmatched junction bases: 7.

This clonotype was detected many times. This chain uses TRBV6-1 with TRBJ2-7, with 7 bases identical to TRBD1. The germline gives CDR1 MNHNS, CDR2 SASEGT. After removal of 5 bases from V and 1 base from J, the junction contained 14 bases not matched to a gene. The CDR3 sequence is 17 residues long. The CDR3 nucleotides are TGTGCCAGCAGTTACCTCACCGACAGGGAAACGTCCTACGAGCAGTACTTC. Amino acids: CASSYLTDRETSYEQYF.

In DNA form, the CDR3 reads TGTGCCAGCAGCTTCGGGACTAACATGAACAATGAGCAGTTCTTC. Translating it yields CASSFGTNMNNEQFF. The chain joins TRBV5-5 to TRBJ2-1, with TRBD2 matching 7 bases. There are 15 residues in the CDR3. The germline V gene has CDR1 SGHKS and CDR2 YYEKEE (reference sequence). V shed 2 bases and J 5 bases; nucleotides not matched to a gene: 7.

This clonotype was counted many times. The gene calls are TRBV5-1 and TRBJ1-1, with D tentatively TRBD1 (5 bases). Trimming left V 4 bases short and J 0 bases short, with 13 bases between. Germline values: CDR1 SGHRS, CDR2 YFSETQ. CDR3 length equals 15 residues. Here the CDR3 reads CASSLGHNMNTEAFF. The CDR3, as DNA: TGCGCCAGCAGCCTTGGACACAACATGAACACTGAAGCTTTCTTT.